The T cell receptor beta chain under discussion was sequenced for a study of blood T cell repertoires in COVID-19 (dated by TCRdb to about 2020). Regarding the research as a whole: The collaborator samples originated in the United States, Italy and Spain and spanned the acute and convalescent phases of COVID-19. The prospective study material was composed of cDNA or gDNA derived from T cells, B-cell-depleted T cells, or PBMCs. The dataset comprised deeply sampled blood TCRbeta repertoires from subjects exposed to, actively infected with, or recovered from COVID-19. The repertoires were released in a freely available public database meant as a resource for research on the immune response to SARS-CoV-2. Samples were obtained from the ongoing ImmuneRACE study (first 160 participants) and from roughly 1,300 subjects provided by 6 global collaborators. The sample metadata nearly always contained a de-identified subject ID, COVID-19 status, age in years and sex. HLA class I and class II types, where available, came from metadata supplied by the sample provider rather than from assay-based typing.

The collaborating institutions used their own protocols to collect whole blood in K2EDTA tubes. For TCRbeta analysis, collaborators shipped samples in one of three forms: frozen whole blood, isolated PBMCs, or DNA extracted from either of those sample types. The immunoSEQ Assay, a bias-controlled multiplex PCR, was used to amplify TCRbeta CDR3 regions from genomic DNA. In the original analysis: Nucleated cell counts per sample were estimated from amplification of reference gene primers within the assay. To quantify the absolute abundance of each unique TCRbeta CDR3 rearrangement, sequence reads were collapsed and filtered. For each sample, productive Simpson clonality was calculated as the square root of Simpson's diversity index across productive rearrangements. The clones in this table, taken by TCRdb from immuneACCESS, are in-frame only. Not every clone is retained; where verified, under half of the shortfall comes from an unresolved V gene, and the cause of the rest is unknown. From that table come the V and J calls and clone size; the DNA was used to work out D and trimming. This sample lists approximately 160,000 clones; about three quarters were detected once. The biggest ten clones account for around 8.1% of the sample.

General conclusions and limits of the study: The amount of clinical and demographic metadata varied by source and participant and was provided uncurated.

The germline V gene supplies CDR1 SGHTA and CDR2 FQGTGA. Trimming removed 0 bases from V and 4 bases from J, leaving 9 bases between the germline ends. There are 14 amino acids in the CDR3, from cysteine to phenylalanine inclusive. Only CDR3 DNA remains: 42 bases, in frame from the first base. About this clone itself: This receptor's antigen is unknown. No base quality values were provided; no much bigger clone lies one nucleotide off.

The clonotype comes from a man in his 60s with acute or convalescent COVID-19. The V and J genes are TRBV7-3 and TRBJ1-1; a weak D assignment points to TRBD1 (5 bases agree). The material sequenced was peripheral blood. This receptor carries the CDR3 CASSLTAGGTEAFF. The base sequence is TGTGCCAGCAGCTTAACCGCCGGGGGCACTGAAGCTTTCTTT. Here the CDR3 is joined to the reference TRBV7-3 and TRBJ1-1 genes, and the full variable domain is: GAGVSQTPSNKVTEKGKYVELRCDPISGHTALYWYRQSLGQGPEFLIYFQGTGAADDSGLPNDRFFAVRPEGSVSTLKIQRTERGDSAVYLCASSLTAGGTEAFFGQGTRLTVV.